This TCR beta chain was captured in a study of cytomegalovirus exposure and HLA in healthy donors. Study-wide results and caveats: Associated with HLA alleles at 0.05 false discovery rate in a later analysis were 16,951 TCR beta sequences. Whilst most TCR sequences proved rare, a subset of public TCRs occurred across many donors.

Primers included in the PCR were 60 Vbeta and 13 Jbeta primers. TCRdb's table, derived via immunoSEQ multiplex PCR, lists solely in-frame clones and lacks some. The sample has over 85,000 clones; around 83% are singletons. Trimming shortened V by 0 bases and J by 1 base, and 8 bases separated the two germline ends. There are 14 residues in the CDR3. Germline-derived CDR1 and CDR2 are SGDLS and YYNGEE. This clone was counted only a few times. Its antigen remains unidentified. Within the sample, other DNA sequences also encode this same CDR3. Sequenced input: PBMCs. J is TRBJ2-7 and V is TRBV9; D gene ambiguous. This sequence was found in a woman aged 55-75 years in good health and CMV-seropositive. This chain's CDR3 is CASSVDPNSYEQYF. Written as DNA, the CDR3 is TGTGCCAGCAGCGTAGATCCCAATTCCTACGAGCAGTACTTC.